These 21 T cell receptor beta chains were sequenced from one sample in a study of blood T cells in healthy people across ages. Together with a sample-barcoded 5' primer, a J-beta primer mix was included in a second PCR lasting about 6 to 11 cycles. Each CDR3 protein gets one entry after TCRdb re-called the 5' RACE reads with MiXCR. The sample holds some 940,000 distinct CDR3 sequences, approximately 32% seen once. These data were also filed under a second study, of T cells of mothers and their children.

The sequencing input was blood. These receptors all stem from a woman aged 40 to 50 in good health.

Of note for this clonotype: The junction does not match germline at one end; this may be a read error. The CDR3 nucleotides read TGTGCCAGCAGCCAGCAGGGCGCACAATCCTCCGAGCAGTACTTC. Amino acid sequence: CASSQQGAQSSEQYF. V is TRBV7-2 and J is TRBJ2-7; possible D gene TRBD1, 5 bases. The CDR3 consists of 15 residues. The germline gives CDR1 SGHTA, CDR2 FQGNSA. Variable domain in full (rest from reference TRBV7-2 and TRBJ2-7): GAGVSQSPSNKVTEKGKDVELRCDPISGHTALYWYRQSLGQGLEFLIYFQGNSAPDKSGLPSDRFSAERTGGSVSTLTIQRTQQEDSAVYLCASSQQGAQSSEQYFGPGTRLTVT.

The rearrangement uses TRBV20-1 and TRBJ2-7; 9 bases agree with TRBD1. This CDR3 region has 15 residues. Trimming removed 5 bases from V and 5 bases from J; junction bases left unmatched: 13. Germline CDR1 reads DFQATT; CDR2 reads SNEGSKA (reference sequence). In DNA form, the CDR3 reads TGCAGTGCTTTTTCTTTTCGGGACAGGGTGGACGAGCAGTACTTC. It yields the protein CSAFSFRDRVDEQYF.

V usage is TRBV4-1 and J usage is TRBJ1-4; TRBD1 agrees at 7 bases. The CDR3 sequence is 16 residues long. After removal of 3 bases from V and 0 bases from J, the junction contained 4 bases not matched to a gene. CDR1 MGHRA and CDR2 YSYEKL come from the germline V gene. This CDR3 is CASSHGTATTNEKLFF. The CDR3 DNA is TGCGCCAGCAGCCACGGGACAGCAACAACTAATGAAAAACTGTTTTTT.

This clonotype was recorded at least ten times. The chain joins TRBV4-1 to TRBJ1-2, with TRBD1 as a possible D gene (5 bases). Germline-derived CDR1 and CDR2 are MGHRA and YSYEKL. This CDR3 has 16 amino acids. The V end lost 1 base, the J end lost 0 bases, and 12 bases lay between the germline ends. CDR3 coding DNA: TGCGCCAGCAGCCAAGTTCAGACAGCTACTAACTATGGCTACACCTTC. It yields the protein CASSQVQTATNYGYTF.

The J gene is TRBJ1-1, the V gene TRBV28; unclear D gene. Trimming took off 11 bases at V and 11 bases at J, with 24 bases between the two ends. The CDR3 length is 13 residues. Germline values: CDR1 MDHEN, CDR2 SYDVKM. CDR3 nucleotides: TGTGCCGGCGCCCTGAGAGGTTTGGAAGGGGCTTTCTTT. It specifies CAGALRGLEGAFF.

The rearrangement joins TRBV20-1 to TRBJ1-1; the D gene is possibly TRBD1 (5 bases). CDR3 length equals 17 residues. Germline V gene data show CDR1 as DFQATT and CDR2 as SNEGSKA (reference sequence). Trimming stripped 1 base from V and 1 base from J, with 19 bases between. In DNA form, the CDR3 reads TGCAGTGCTAGAGTCAGGACACCATCTAAAGGGAACACTGAAGCTTTCTTT. Translation: CSARVRTPSKGNTEAFF.

To note about this clonotype: Just one base apart from a much larger clone, this may be a read error. The chain couples TRBV5-6 to TRBJ2-1; D not certain. The CDR3 length is 14 residues. Germline V gene lookup returns CDR1 SGHDT and CDR2 YYEEEE. DNA for the CDR3: TGTGCCAGCAGCTTGATGCGCTCCCACAATGAGCAGTTCTTC. Protein sequence: CASSLMRSHNEQFF.

This clonotype was observed at least ten times. This chain joins TRBV4-1 and TRBJ2-7, with TRBD2 as a possible D gene (5 bases). The length of the CDR3 is 14 residues. CDR1 is MGHRA and CDR2 is YSYEKL in the germline V gene. The ends were cut back, 2 bases at V and 5 bases at J, with 13 bases in the middle. Written as DNA, the CDR3 is TGCGCCAGCAGCCAAATTCGGCCGAGGGACGAGCAGTACTTC. This encodes CASSQIRPRDEQYF.

This chain uses TRBV29-1 with TRBJ2-7; the D is unclear. V was pared by 6 bases and J by 7 bases, with 13 bases between. The CDR3 spans 11 residues. Germline V lookup: CDR1 SQVTM, CDR2 ANQGSEA. CDR3 DNA sequence: TGCAGCGTCCGAGTCAATGGGGAGCAGTACTTC. Encoded protein: CSVRVNGEQYF.

This clonotype was observed a handful of times. This chain uses TRBV7-3 with TRBJ2-1, with D uncertain. This CDR3 is 15 amino acids long. Trimming took off 2 bases at V and 7 bases at J, with 15 bases between the two ends. Germline V lookup: CDR1 SGHTA, CDR2 FQGTGA. CDR3 bases: TGTGCCAGCAGCTTATTGGTGGGTGGGTTGAATGAGCAGTTCTTC. This translates into CASSLLVGGLNEQFF.

This clonotype was seen only a few times. This chain's CDR3 is CSATYRGRGQPQHF. Here the CDR3 DNA reads TGCAGTGCTACCTACAGGGGGAGAGGTCAGCCCCAGCATTTT. V and J are TRBV20-1 and TRBJ1-5, with TRBD1 matching 8 bases. The J segment lost 6 bases and the V segment lost 4 bases, leaving 8 bases of the junction unmatched. This CDR3 spans 14 amino acids. CDR1 DFQATT and CDR2 SNEGSKA come from the germline V gene (reference sequence).

This clonotype was detected only a few times. Being one base from a much bigger clone, this may be a read error. This rearrangement joins TRBV7-7 to TRBJ2-6, with 8 bases aligning to TRBD1. This CDR3 comprises 16 residues. CDR1 is SSHAT and CDR2 is FNYEAQ in the germline V gene (reference sequence). The CDR3 reads CASSRTGGAGANVRTF. The CDR3 DNA reads TGTGCTAGCAGCCGAACAGGGGGTGCTGGGGCCAACGTCCGGACTTTC.

This clonotype was counted at least ten times. The chain joins TRBV12-3 or TRBV12-4 to TRBJ2-7; D is undetermined. The CDR3 is 12 amino acids. Trimming pared 5 bases from V and 2 bases from J, leaving 7 bases between. Written as DNA, the CDR3 is TGTGCCAGCAGTACCATACCCTACGAGCAGTACTTC. Encoded protein: CASSTIPYEQYF.

This clonotype was detected once. A clone one base away is much larger, so this may be a read error. The CDR3 sequence is CASSPQGLIAKNIRYF. The CDR3 DNA follows: TGTGCCAGCAGTCCCCAGGGACTTATAGCCAAAAACATTCGGTACTTC. The genes are TRBV7-2 and TRBJ2-4, with D tentatively TRBD2 (6 bases). CDR1 SGHTA and CDR2 FQGNSA come from the germline V gene. There are 16 residues in the CDR3.

The rearrangement links TRBV9 to TRBJ2-2; 8 bases map to TRBD2. The CDR3 has 18 residues. V lost 3 bases, J lost 0 bases, and 10 bases stayed unmatched. Germline V lookup: CDR1 SGDLS, CDR2 YYNGEE. CDR3 amino acids: CASSASGGPFANTGELFF. CDR3 nucleotide sequence: TGTGCCAGCAGCGCCAGCGGGGGCCCGTTCGCGAACACCGGGGAGCTGTTTTTT.

About this clonotype: A much bigger clone sits one base away, suggesting this may be a read error. The chain uses TRBV4-1 and TRBJ2-5, with TRBD1 matching over 8 bases. Near its end, the DNA agrees better with TRBJ2-7, so the J call may be wrong. Germline CDR1 reads MGHRA; CDR2 reads YSYEKL. The length of the CDR3 is 14 residues. CDR3 residues: CTSSPEDRVHEQYF. As DNA, the CDR3 is TGCACCAGCAGCCCCGAGGACAGGGTCCACGAGCAGTACTTC.

The chain is built from TRBV7-2 and TRBJ2-3; 9 nucleotides line up with TRBD2. Germline V lookup: CDR1 SGHTA, CDR2 FQGNSA. With V trimmed by 1 base and J by 13 bases, 12 bases remained unmatched. The CDR3 runs to 15 residues. In nucleotides, the CDR3 is TGTGCCAGCAGCTTAGAGTGGGTAGCGGGGGCCCCTGAGTATTTT. Its translation is CASSLEWVAGAPEYF.

This clonotype occurred many times. V and J are TRBV4-2 and TRBJ2-6; D remains unclear. This CDR3 contains 19 residues. CDR1 and CDR2 (germline): LGHNA, YNFKEQ. V lost 0 bases, J lost 0 bases, and 15 bases lay in between. The CDR3 nucleotides read TGTGCCAGCAGCCAAGAATCGGTACACCTGACCTCTGGGGCCAACGTCCTGACTTTC. It specifies CASSQESVHLTSGANVLTF.

Comment on this clonotype: A much more abundant neighbour one base away suggests this may be a read error. V is TRBV7-9 and J is TRBJ2-1; 10 bases map to TRBD1. The CDR3 consists of 17 residues. In germline, CDR1 is SEHNR, CDR2 FQNEAQ (reference sequence). CDR3 DNA: TGTGCCGGCAGCTTGGCGCTTTGGGACAGGGGAGAGGTTGAGCAGTTCTTC. Translating gives CAGSLALWDRGEVEQFF.

This clonotype was recorded at least ten times. The genes are TRBV10-3 and TRBJ1-2; no definite D call. Between the trimmed V and J ends, which lost 2 bases and 0 bases, there was a span of 4 bases. CDR3 length: 13 residues. Germline V gene data show CDR1 as ENHRY and CDR2 as SYGVKD. The CDR3 here is CAISEDPNYGYTF. The CDR3 bases are TGTGCCATCAGTGAGGATCCTAACTATGGCTACACCTTC.

This sequence joins TRBV20-1 and TRBJ2-1; possibly TRBD2 for D (6 bases). Matching the DNA end better, TRBJ2-7 makes the J call doubtful. Germline V gene lookup returns CDR1 DFQATT and CDR2 SNEGSKA (reference sequence). The CDR3 is made up of 16 amino acids. CDR3 nucleotide sequence: TGCAGTGCTAGAGATCCGGTGGGGGGTACTTACAATGAGCAGTACTTC. Its protein is CSARDPVGGTYNEQYF.